The 27 T cell receptor beta chains in this list originate from one sample, sequenced in a study of T-cell reconstitution after alpha-beta-depleted transplantation in children. Unique molecular identifiers were incorporated when the TCRbeta library was constructed. TCRdb re-called the PCR reads through MiXCR, storing one row per CDR3 protein. The sample lists 450,000 to 600,000 distinct CDR3 sequences; 8% to 11% were seen once. Sequences were derived from PBMCs, sampled before TCRalphabeta/CD19-depleted stem cell transplant. These receptor sequences come from a child younger than 10 with inherited bone marrow failure, due to receive a stem cell transplant.

This clonotype was found once. The chain couples TRBV29-1 to TRBJ2-5, with D possibly matching TRBD2 (5 bases). The germline V and J ends were trimmed by 4 bases and 5 bases, with 20 bases remaining between them. CDR3 length: 15 residues. CDR1 and CDR2 from the germline V gene are SQVTM and ANQGSEA. The CDR3 loop is CSVAAGALGTETQYF. The CDR3 nucleotides are TGCAGCGTTGCTGCGGGTGCTTTGGGCACGGAGACCCAGTACTTC.

This clonotype was detected many times. The chain combines TRBV2 with TRBJ2-2; TRBD2 aligns across 7 bases. The junction had 10 bases not matched to a gene; V was cut back by 3 bases and J by 6 bases. The CDR3 spans 16 residues. CDR1 is SNHLY and CDR2 is FYNNEI in the germline V gene. The CDR3 DNA is TGTGCCAGCAGTGATGTAGGACTAGTAAGCGCCGGGGAGCTGTTTTTT. Protein: CASSDVGLVSAGELFF. The full variable domain, rest sourced from reference TRBV2 and TRBJ2-2, is EPEVTQTPSHQVTQMGQEVILRCVPISNHLYFYWYRQILGQKVEFLVSFYNNEISEKSEIFDDQFSVERPDGSNFTLKIRSTKLEDSAMYFCASSDVGLVSAGELFFGEGSRLTVL.

This clonotype occurred many times. The chain joins TRBV7-6 to TRBJ1-6; D is uncertain. Looked up from germline, CDR1 is SGHVS and CDR2 is FNYEAQ. Trimming removed 2 bases from V and 5 bases from J, with 10 bases in between. The CDR3 consists of 15 residues. The CDR3 DNA is TGTGCCAGCAGCTTAAGAAAAGGAGATAATTCACCCCTCCACTTT. Translating gives CASSLRKGDNSPLHF.

This clonotype has more than one count but fewer than ten. V and J are TRBV12-3 or TRBV12-4 and TRBJ2-4, with a possible D match to TRBD2 (6 bases). CDR3 length equals 15 residues. V lost 3 bases to trimming and J lost 5 bases, with 14 bases between them. CDR3 in DNA: TGTGCCAGCAGTTTTGGGGGGACGAGGGAAAACATTCAGTACTTC. Translated, it gives CASSFGGTRENIQYF.

Details on this clonotype: One end of the junction does not line up with germline, which may come from a read error. This chain links TRBV28 with TRBJ2-2, with D unresolved. The CDR3 spans 21 residues. The germline V gene has CDR1 MDHEN and CDR2 SYDVKM. The CDR3 DNA is TGTGCCATGGGCCCCGGGCTCCTCTGCTGGGCACAGCTTCGTGTCCCCGGAGAGCTGTTTTTT. Encoded protein: CAMGPGLLCWAQLRVPGELFF.

On this clonotype: A clone one base away is much larger, so this may be a read error. The chain employs TRBV5-4 and TRBJ2-3; TRBD2 agrees at 10 bases. The CDR3 consists of 17 residues. Germline lookup yields CDR1 SGHNT and CDR2 YYREEE (reference sequence). This chain's CDR3 is CASSFFQREGSTDRQYF. The CDR3 DNA sequence: TGTGCCAGCAGCTTCTTTCAGCGGGAGGGAAGCACAGATAGGCAGTATTTT.

This clonotype was seen many times. The chain combines TRBV4-3 with TRBJ2-5; TRBD2 agrees at 8 bases. V gave up 4 bases and J gave up 5 bases; unmatched junction bases: 15. The CDR3 extends over 17 amino acids. Germline assignment: CDR1 LGHNA and CDR2 YSLEER. CDR3 loop: CASSLALTGGLGETQYF. The CDR3 nucleotides read TGCGCCAGCAGCCTTGCCCTGACGGGAGGGCTCGGGGAGACCCAGTACTTC.

Only one count was recorded for this clonotype. The CDR3 here is CASSSWTLLAETGELFF. CDR3 in DNA: TGTGCCAGCAGCTCGTGGACGCTACTAGCGGAAACCGGGGAGCTGTTTTTT. V usage is TRBV5-4 and J usage is TRBJ2-2; TRBD2 agrees at 8 bases. The CDR3 consists of 17 residues. Germline trimming cut 3 bases from V and 5 bases from J; bases unmatched to any gene: 12. Germline V lookup: CDR1 SGHNT, CDR2 YYREEE (reference sequence).

In its sample, this clonotype was seen many times. The chain's CDR3 is CASSTGTGVRQPQHF. Here the CDR3 DNA reads TGTGCCAGCAGCACCGGGACAGGGGTGCGTCAGCCCCAGCATTTT. This chain links TRBV3-1 with TRBJ1-5; 10 bases map to TRBD1. This CDR3 is 15 amino acids long. Germline V gives CDR1 LGHDT, CDR2 YNNKEL (reference sequence). The ends lost 5 bases at V and 6 bases at J; junction bases unmatched: 7. The variable domain in full, completed from reference TRBV3-1 and TRBJ1-5, reads DTAVSQTPKYLVTQMGNDKSIKCEQNLGHDTMYWYKQDSKKFLKIMFSYNNKELIINETVPNRFSPKSPDKAHLNLHINSLELGDSAVYFCASSTGTGVRQPQHFGDGTRLSIL.

This clonotype has ten or more counts. The V gene is TRBV7-8, the J gene TRBJ2-7; the match to TRBD2 covers 9 bases. The trim removed 5 bases at V and 4 bases at J, leaving 9 bases unmatched. This CDR3 region has 15 residues. Germline CDR1 and CDR2: SGHVS and FQNEAQ. The CDR3 reads CASSPLAGLPYEQYF. CDR3 nucleotides: TGTGCCAGCAGCCCCCTAGCGGGACTACCATACGAGCAGTACTTC.

This clonotype was detected many times. This chain links TRBV7-2 with TRBJ2-5, with TRBD2 matching 9 bases. Germline CDR1 reads SGHTA; CDR2 reads FQGNSA. The junction had 8 bases not matched to a gene; V was cut back by 1 base and J by 5 bases. The length of the CDR3 is 16 residues. CDR3 amino acids: CASSLGVSGSFETQYF. The CDR3 region has the DNA TGTGCCAGCAGCTTAGGGGTTAGCGGGAGTTTTGAGACCCAGTACTTC.

This clonotype was observed at least ten times. This sequence joins TRBV10-3 and TRBJ2-1; D not certain. This CDR3 has 15 residues. V lost 6 bases to trimming and J lost 0 bases, with 12 bases between them. CDR1 and CDR2 (germline): ENHRY, SYGVKD. CDR3 sequence reads: CAIRARVGSYNEQFF. The CDR3 DNA reads TGTGCCATCAGGGCTAGAGTGGGCTCCTACAATGAGCAGTTCTTC.

This clonotype showed up many times. V usage is TRBV13 and J usage is TRBJ2-1, with 7 nucleotides matching TRBD2. Per the germline V gene, CDR1 is PRHDT and CDR2 is FYEKMQ (reference sequence). The CDR3 is 18 amino acids. The V and J ends lost 1 base and 0 bases, in that order; junction bases with no gene match: 9. DNA of the CDR3: TGTGCCAGCAGCTTAGTGGGAGGGACTCTCCTCTCCTACAATGAGCAGTTCTTC. Its protein product is CASSLVGGTLLSYNEQFF.

Of note for this clonotype: This may be a read error: a much more frequent sequence differs by one nucleotide. In DNA, the CDR3 is TGTGCCAGCAGGTTATTAGCGGGAGAGGGTGAGACCCAGTACTTC. It yields the protein CASRLLAGEGETQYF. This chain uses TRBV28 with TRBJ2-5, with 9 bases identical to TRBD2. This CDR3 region has 15 residues. CDR1 is MDHEN, CDR2 SYDVKM, per germline.

Ten or more counts support this clonotype. The V gene is TRBV29-1, the J gene TRBJ2-5; D remains unclear. V lost 7 bases and J lost 4, with 10 bases in between. The length of the CDR3 is 11 residues. In germline, CDR1 is SQVTM, CDR2 ANQGSEA. CDR3 DNA sequence: TGCAGCGACCTTATCGGAGAGACCCAGTACTTC. Its translation is CSDLIGETQYF.

In this sample, this clonotype turned up many times. CDR3 region: CASSWAGQGGTEAFF. CDR3 nucleotides: TGTGCCAGCAGTTGGGCCGGACAGGGGGGCACTGAAGCTTTCTTT. This rearrangement joins TRBV27 to TRBJ1-1, with TRBD1 matching over 10 bases. CDR1 is MNHEY, CDR2 SMNVEV, per germline (reference sequence). J was trimmed by 4 bases and V by 4 bases; bases with no gene match: 6. The CDR3 totals 15 residues.

The rearrangement links TRBV5-3 to TRBJ2-2, with 7 bases aligning to TRBD2. TRBV5-3 carries the ORF label, with uncertain function. The CDR3 consists of 15 residues. The V segment lost 6 bases and the J segment 0 bases; nucleotides outside the gene matches: 5. The CDR3 protein is CARKERGANTGELFF. Here the CDR3 DNA reads TGTGCCAGAAAGGAGCGGGGCGCGAACACCGGGGAGCTGTTTTTT.

In this sample, this clonotype turned up many times. V is TRBV6-2 or TRBV6-3 and J is TRBJ1-2; 9 bases fit TRBD1. Germline CDR1 reads MNHEY; CDR2 reads SVGEGT. The CDR3 runs 16 residues. Trimming removed 8 bases from V and 5 bases from J; junction bases left unmatched: 15. The CDR3 protein is CASLPTNGQGLYGYTF. CDR3 bases: TGTGCCAGCTTACCAACCAACGGACAGGGGTTGTATGGCTACACCTTC.

This clonotype was counted at least ten times. The chain combines TRBV25-1 with TRBJ2-1; the match to TRBD1 covers 9 bases. The V gene end was trimmed by 4 bases and the J gene end by 3 bases; junction bases not matched to a gene: 4. The germline CDR1 and CDR2 sequences are MGHDK and SYGVNS. The CDR3 extends over 15 amino acids. The CDR3 coding sequence is TGTGCCAGCAGTGTCTGGGACAGGGTCTACAATGAGCAGTTCTTC. Translating it yields CASSVWDRVYNEQFF. Filled out from reference TRBV25-1 and TRBJ2-1, the complete variable domain reads EADIYQTPRYLVIGTGKKITLECSQTMGHDKMYWYQQDPGMELHLIHYSYGVNSTEKGDLSSESTVSRIRTEHFPLTLESARPSHTSQYLCASSVWDRVYNEQFFGPGTRLTVL.

This clonotype was recorded many times. The chain links TRBV10-1 to TRBJ2-3; no definite D call. Germline V gene lookup returns CDR1 WNHNN and CDR2 SYGVQD (reference sequence). The CDR3 has 15 amino acids. The V gene lost 3 bases and the J gene lost 2 bases, with 12 bases spanning the gap. CDR3 sequence (DNA): TGCGCCAGCAGTGAAGGCGGCTCCCTCACAGATACGCAGTATTTT. Its protein is CASSEGGSLTDTQYF.

The table lists this clonotype with many counts. CDR3 DNA sequence: TGCGCCAGCAGCTTGGGGACTAGCGGGAGAGTCTCCTACGAGCAGTACTTC. Its translation: CASSLGTSGRVSYEQYF. The genes are TRBV5-1 and TRBJ2-7; 13 positions match TRBD2. Germline V lookup: CDR1 SGHRS, CDR2 YFSETQ. Unmatched junction bases numbered 3, after V lost 0 bases and J lost 0 bases. The CDR3 is 17 amino acids. The full variable domain, rest sourced from reference TRBV5-1 and TRBJ2-7, is KAGVTQTPRYLIKTRGQQVTLSCSPISGHRSVSWYQQTPGQGLQFLFEYFSETQRNKGNFPGRFSGRQFSNSRSEMNVSTLELGDSALYLCASSLGTSGRVSYEQYFGPGTRLTVT.

The chain employs TRBV5-1 and TRBJ2-1, with TRBD2 matching over 8 bases. The CDR3 is 15 residues long. Germline-derived CDR1 and CDR2 are SGHRS and YFSETQ. J gave up 6 bases and V 1 base, and 6 bases lay outside the gene matches. The CDR3 coding sequence is TGCGCCAGCAGCTTGTGGCTAGCGGGTATCAATGAGCAGTTCTTC. It encodes CASSLWLAGINEQFF.

This chain uses TRBV27 with TRBJ2-1; perhaps TRBD2 as D (5 bases). Germline V gene lookup returns CDR1 MNHEY and CDR2 SMNVEV (reference sequence). CDR3 length: 15 amino acids. V was shortened by 5 bases and J by 8 bases, with 19 bases between the two germline ends. CDR3 residues: CASSPLGPSNHEQFF. CDR3 sequence (DNA): TGTGCCAGCAGTCCACTAGGACCGTCTAATCATGAGCAGTTCTTC.

Of note for this clonotype: Since a much larger clone is just one base distant, this may be a read error. This rearrangement joins TRBV18 to TRBJ1-1; 7 nucleotides match TRBD1. V dropped 3 bases and J dropped 3; count of bases not matched to a gene: 1. CDR3 length: 13 residues. CDR1 is KGHSH and CDR2 is LQKENI in the germline V gene. CDR3 coding DNA: TGTGCCAGCTCACCGGGACAGTACACTGAAGCTTTCTTT. It yields the protein CASSPGQYTEAFF.

This clonotype has a count of ten or more. The rearrangement links TRBV12-3 or TRBV12-4 to TRBJ2-2, with D possibly TRBD1 on 6 matching bases. This CDR3 is built from 12 residues. The V end lost 6 bases, the J end lost 9 bases, and 11 bases lay between the germline ends. CDR3 bases: TGTGCCAGCAGCAGAAGGGACAGGGAGCTGTTTTTT. Amino acid sequence: CASSRRDRELFF.

Notes on this clonotype: Given a much more abundant clone one base away, this may be a read error. The J gene is TRBJ1-3, the V gene TRBV30, with D tentatively TRBD1 (6 bases). This CDR3 has 14 residues. Germline V CDR1 and CDR2: GTSNPN, SVGIG (reference sequence). CDR3 in DNA: TGTCCCTGGAGTGGGGGCTTCTCTGGAAACACCATATATTTT. Residues: CPWSGGFSGNTIYF.

The chain has TRBV28 and TRBJ1-1; a possible D gene is TRBD1 (5 bases). The length of the CDR3 is 15 residues. V was shortened by 2 bases and J by 5 bases, with 15 bases between the two germline ends. Germline lookup yields CDR1 MDHEN and CDR2 SYDVKM. In nucleotides, the CDR3 is TGTGCCAGCAGTTTAAAGGTGGGGACGGGGACTGAAGCTTTCTTT. This codes for CASSLKVGTGTEAFF. Full variable domain (outside the CDR3, taken from reference TRBV28 and TRBJ1-1): DVKVTQSSRYLVKRTGEKVFLECVQDMDHENMFWYRQDPGLGLRLIYFSYDVKMKEKGDIPEGYSVSREKKERFSLILESASTNQTSMYLCASSLKVGTGTEAFFGQGTRLTVV.